This T cell receptor (beta chain) was identified in a study of blood T cell repertoires in COVID-19. Looking at the study overall: The United States, Italy and Spain were the sources of the acute and convalescent COVID-19 samples.

Followed longitudinally, the Seattle patients had been enrolled during active infection. Germline-derived CDR1 and CDR2 are SGDLS and YYNGEE. The CDR3 has 15 residues. V dropped 4 bases and J dropped 2 bases, with 13 bases sitting between them. Sequencing used immunoSEQ multiplex PCR; TCRdb keeps in-frame clones, though not all of them. Of approximately 460,000 clones detected, 85% to 90% appear once; the ten largest clones hold approximately 0.9%. Source material: peripheral blood. This sequence joins TRBV9 and TRBJ2-1; D perhaps matches TRBD1 (6 bases). The TCR originated in a man aged 18 to 29 with COVID-19, enrolled during active disease. The CDR3 DNA is TGTGCCAGCAGCCCCTCCCAGGGGACCTACAATGAGCAGTTCTTC. Translating gives CASSPSQGTYNEQFF.